The 21 T cell receptor beta chains presented below share a single source sample, sequenced in a study of cytomegalovirus exposure and HLA in healthy donors (TCRdb year 2017). The library was built by means of the immunoSEQ multiplex PCR assay. A mixture of 60 forward primers for TCR Vbeta segments and 13 reverse primers for TCR Jbeta segments was used in the multiplex PCR. TCRdb's version of the immuneACCESS table is confined to in-frame rearrangements and falls short of the full clone set. An unresolved V gene accounts for under half of the shortfall where checked; the remainder is of unknown origin. The sample table shows 100,000 to 150,000 clones, and approximately 75% are seen once. The top ten constitute 1.5% to 2% of the sample. The sequenced sample was PBMCs. The receptors here all came from a man between 40 and 49 years old in good health and CMV-seronegative.

The chain uses TRBV27 and TRBJ1-5, with a possible D match to TRBD1 (5 bases). Germline-derived CDR1 and CDR2 are MNHEY and SMNVEV (reference sequence). The CDR3 totals 13 residues. Trimming took off 6 bases at V and 7 bases at J, with 13 bases between the two ends. The CDR3 DNA reads as TGTGCCAGCAGATTGCAGGGAGGGCAGCCCCAGCATTTT. This gives the protein CASRLQGGQPQHF.

Concerning this clone: One end of the junction varies from germline; a read error may be responsible. The chain is built from TRBV20-1 and TRBJ1-1; no reliable D call. This CDR3 has 11 residues. The V gene's germline CDR1 is DFQATT and CDR2 SNEGSKA (reference sequence). The CDR3 reads CSVRSQSEAFF. For the CDR3, the DNA is TGCAGTGTTAGATCCCAATCTGAAGCTTTCTTT.

A remark on this clone: In the same sample, other DNA sequences code for this CDR3. The gene calls are TRBV7-3 and TRBJ2-3, with D uncertain. The V gene lost 1 base and the J gene lost 4 bases, with 6 bases spanning the gap. The germline CDR1 and CDR2 sequences are SGHTA and FQGTGA. There are 13 residues in the CDR3. CDR3 in DNA: TGTGCCAGCAGCTTAAATTCCGCAGATACGCAGTATTTT. Its translation is CASSLNSADTQYF.

This clone was detected only once. The chain links TRBV14 to TRBJ1-6; D remains unclear. The CDR3 spans 14 residues. Trimming took 3 bases from V and 10 from J, leaving 13 bases between them. CDR1 and CDR2 from the germline V gene are SGHDN and FVKESK. CDR3 sequence reads: CASSHGLSRSPLHF. CDR3 in DNA: TGTGCCAGCAGCCACGGCCTATCGAGGTCACCCCTCCACTTT.

This chain joins TRBV7-2 and TRBJ1-2; 7 nucleotides align to TRBD1. The germline CDR1 and CDR2 sequences are SGHTA and FQGNSA. Trimming took 1 base from V and 8 from J; bases not matched to a gene: 1. The length of the CDR3 is 12 residues. CDR3 sequence reads: CASSLDRGGYTF. Written as DNA, the CDR3 is TGTGCCAGCAGCTTAGACAGGGGCGGCTACACCTTC.

The CDR3 is CASRVRGSEQFF. As DNA, the CDR3 is TGTGCCTCCCGAGTCAGGGGGAGTGAGCAGTTCTTC. V is TRBV30 and J is TRBJ2-1; TRBD1 matches 7 bases. V was clipped by 7 bases and J by 9 bases; unmatched bases: 9. The germline V gene encodes CDR1 GTSNPN and CDR2 SVGIG (reference sequence). The CDR3 spans 12 residues.

A word on this clone: In the same sample, other DNA sequences code for this CDR3. The CDR3 is CSASRSNEQFF. The CDR3 bases are TGCAGTGCTAGTCGCAGCAATGAGCAGTTCTTC. The chain uses TRBV20-1 and TRBJ2-1; D not certain. Trimming took 3 bases from V and 6 from J, leaving 6 bases between them. The CDR3 has 11 amino acids. CDR1 DFQATT and CDR2 SNEGSKA come from the germline V gene (reference sequence).

This rearrangement joins TRBV15 to TRBJ2-1; 8 nucleotides agree with TRBD2. Germline loops: CDR1 LNHNV, CDR2 YYDKDF (reference sequence). The CDR3 consists of 16 residues. Germline trimming cut 1 base from V and 7 bases from J; bases unmatched to any gene: 9. The CDR3 DNA sequence: TGTGCCACCAGCAGAGGGCGCCTAGCGGGCCAAAATGAGCAGTTCTTC. It is translated as CATSRGRLAGQNEQFF.

There are a few counts of this clone. DNA of the CDR3: TGTGCCAGCGTTCGGGGGGGAGGGACCTACAATGAGCAGTTCTTC. This gives the protein CASVRGGGTYNEQFF. The rearrangement links TRBV2 to TRBJ2-1; 8 nucleotides match TRBD2. Trimming at V came to 8 bases and at J to 2 bases, leaving 8 bases not matched to a gene. Germline-derived CDR1 and CDR2 are SNHLY and FYNNEI. The CDR3 totals 15 residues.

The rearrangement uses TRBV10-3 and TRBJ1-1; 9 bases fit TRBD1. Germline trimming cut 4 bases from V and 10 bases from J; bases unmatched to any gene: 4. The CDR3 covers 12 residues. The germline gives CDR1 ENHRY, CDR2 SYGVKD. The CDR3 bases are TGTGCCATCAGTGGGACAGGGGATGGAGCTTTCTTT. The encoded protein is CAISGTGDGAFF.

This clone came up a few times. V is TRBV28 and J is TRBJ2-1; 8 positions agree with TRBD1. Trimming removed 3 bases from V and 7 bases from J; junction bases left unmatched: 8. Germline V gives CDR1 MDHEN, CDR2 SYDVKM. There are 15 residues in the CDR3. CDR3 sequence: CASSFPQTGVNEQFF. CDR3 bases: TGTGCCAGCAGTTTCCCCCAGACAGGGGTTAATGAGCAGTTCTTC. Based on the CDR3 plus reference TRBV28 and TRBJ2-1, the full variable domain is DVKVTQSSRYLVKRTGEKVFLECVQDMDHENMFWYRQDPGLGLRLIYFSYDVKMKEKGDIPEGYSVSREKKERFSLILESASTNQTSMYLCASSFPQTGVNEQFFGPGTRLTVL.

V is TRBV28 and J is TRBJ2-7; tentative D call: TRBD2 (7 bases). Trimming took 2 bases from V and 3 from J, leaving 14 bases between them. The germline V gene has CDR1 MDHEN and CDR2 SYDVKM. This CDR3 is 15 amino acids long. CDR3 DNA sequence: TGTGCCAGCAGTTTAGAGAGGGGGGGGGACTACGAGCAGTACTTC. Residues: CASSLERGGDYEQYF. Full variable domain (rest looked up from reference TRBV28 and TRBJ2-7): DVKVTQSSRYLVKRTGEKVFLECVQDMDHENMFWYRQDPGLGLRLIYFSYDVKMKEKGDIPEGYSVSREKKERFSLILESASTNQTSMYLCASSLERGGDYEQYFGPGTRLTVT.

The genes are TRBV28 and TRBJ1-1; 10 nucleotides align to TRBD1. Looked up from germline, CDR1 is MDHEN and CDR2 is SYDVKM. J lost 5 bases, V lost 3 bases, and 6 bases had no gene match. The CDR3 sequence is 15 residues long. The CDR3 DNA is TGTGCCAGCAGTTTGTGGACAGGGGGAAATACTGAAGCTTTCTTT. Translating gives CASSLWTGGNTEAFF. Based on the CDR3 plus reference TRBV28 and TRBJ1-1, the full variable domain is DVKVTQSSRYLVKRTGEKVFLECVQDMDHENMFWYRQDPGLGLRLIYFSYDVKMKEKGDIPEGYSVSREKKERFSLILESASTNQTSMYLCASSLWTGGNTEAFFGQGTRLTVV.

V and J are TRBV6-1 and TRBJ1-2; D may be TRBD1 (6 bases). This CDR3 region has 15 residues. Per the germline V gene, CDR1 is MNHNS and CDR2 is SASEGT. V lost 1 base, J lost 4 bases, and 13 bases lay in between. CDR3 sequence reads: CASSEEAGGPYGYTF. Written as DNA, the CDR3 is TGTGCCAGCAGTGAAGAGGCCGGGGGGCCCTATGGCTACACCTTC.

The chain carries TRBV19 and TRBJ1-2; possibly TRBD1 for D (5 bases). This CDR3 region has 14 residues. Trimming shortened V by 4 bases and J by 4 bases, and 13 bases separated the two germline ends. Germline V gene lookup returns CDR1 LNHDA and CDR2 SQIVND (reference sequence). The CDR3 loop is CASSTQGGGYGYTF. The CDR3 DNA reads as TGTGCCAGTAGTACCCAGGGTGGCGGCTATGGCTACACCTTC. Full variable domain (remainder filled in from reference TRBV19 and TRBJ1-2): DGGITQSPKYLFRKEGQNVTLSCEQNLNHDAMYWYRQDPGQGLRLIYYSQIVNDFQKGDIAEGYSVSREKKESFPLTVTSAQKNPTAFYLCASSTQGGGYGYTFGSGTRLTVV.

On this clone itself: One end of the junction varies from germline; a read error may be responsible. V gene TRBV7-9 combines with J gene TRBJ2-2; 9 bases agree with TRBD2. Germline V gene lookup returns CDR1 SEHNR and CDR2 FQNEAQ (reference sequence). The CDR3 sequence is 15 residues long. DNA for the CDR3: TGTTCCAGCAGCCGAGCGGGGGGCCCCACCGGGGAGCTGTTTTTT. The encoded protein is CSSSRAGGPTGELFF.

To note about this clone: An end of the junction does not agree with germline; a read error may underlie this. This chain uses TRBV6-6 with TRBJ2-6; possible D gene TRBD1, 7 bases. This CDR3 has 15 amino acids. Germline loops: CDR1 MNHNY, CDR2 SVGAGI (reference sequence). CDR3 nucleotide sequence: TGTGCCAGCAGTCCCAGGGGGACTGGGGCCAACGGCCTGACTTTC. This sequence encodes CASSPRGTGANGLTF.

The chain employs TRBV6-5 and TRBJ1-1; D unresolved. Germline CDR1 is MNHEY and CDR2 is SVGAGI. The V end was cut by 7 bases, the J end by 4 bases, with 16 bases between. CDR3 size: 14 residues. CDR3: CASTPGGRTTEAFF. CDR3 DNA sequence: TGTGCCAGCACCCCGGGAGGCAGGACCACTGAAGCTTTCTTT.

This clone turned up a few times. As DNA, the CDR3 is TGTGCCACCAGCGGGGGGCCCGGGACAGGTACAGATACGCAGTATTTT. Protein: CATSGGPGTGTDTQYF. V usage is TRBV15 and J usage is TRBJ2-3, with 8 bases identical to TRBD1. In germline, CDR1 is LNHNV, CDR2 YYDKDF (reference sequence). The CDR3 has 16 residues. The V segment lost 5 bases and the J segment 3 bases; nucleotides outside the gene matches: 10. The full variable domain, its missing parts supplied by reference TRBV15 and TRBJ2-3, is DAMVIQNPRYQVTQFGKPVTLSCSQTLNHNVMYWYQQKSSQAPKLLFHYYDKDFNNEADTPDNFQSRRPNTSFCFLDIRSPGLGDTAMYLCATSGGPGTGTDTQYFGPGTRLTVL.

This clone was found once. V and J are TRBV7-9 and TRBJ1-2; D call uncertain. V was pared by 2 bases and J by 5 bases, with 9 bases between. CDR1 and CDR2 from the germline V gene are SEHNR and FQNEAQ (reference sequence). The CDR3 has 13 residues. The chain's CDR3 is CASSLIVAYGYTF. In DNA, the CDR3 is TGTGCCAGCAGCTTAATAGTCGCTTATGGCTACACCTTC.

The V gene is TRBV2, the J gene TRBJ2-7; TRBD2 matches 9 bases. V dropped 1 base and J dropped 2; count of bases not matched to a gene: 12. Looked up from germline, CDR1 is SNHLY and CDR2 is FYNNEI. The CDR3 is made up of 18 amino acids. CDR3 region: CASSEDMESGRWTYEQYF. DNA of the CDR3: TGTGCCAGCAGTGAAGATATGGAGAGCGGGAGGTGGACCTACGAGCAGTACTTC.